These T cell receptor beta chains were read from a single sample in a study of T cell responses to AZD1222 COVID-19 vaccine. Only in-frame clones appear in the TCRdb table, and some are missing; sequencing was by immunoSEQ multiplex PCR. The repertoire includes 86,000 or so clones, 90% of them detected once, and 3% sits in the top ten. This material consisted of peripheral blood, taken on day 0 of AZD1222 vaccination. These receptors all come from an adult in good health. The CDR3 runs from the conserved cysteine through the conserved F or W. D genes are given only for firm matches. Clone size is stated in some rows and not others, as once, few, many or a class when expanded.

-	11	TRBV20-1	TRBJ2-7	-	TGCAGTGCTAGAGGTCCCCTCGAGCAGTACTTC	CSARGPLEQYF
few	14	TRBV11-2	TRBJ1-6	-	TGTGCCAGCAGCGGGAGCTCCTATAATTCACCCCTCCACTTT	CASSGSSYNSPLHF
-	14	TRBV14	TRBJ1-1	-	TGTGCCAGCAGCCAAGTGGGGTGGGACACTGAAGCTTTCTTT	CASSQVGWDTEAFF
-	17	TRBV3-1/TRBV3-2	TRBJ1-1	-	TGTGCCAGCAGCCAAGATCGGAAAGACTGGGGCGGCACTGAAGCTTTCTTT	CASSQDRKDWGGTEAFF
-	15	TRBV9	TRBJ1-2	-	TGTGCCAGCAGGATCCCCGGGACGGCGGTTAATGGCTACACCTTC	CASRIPGTAVNGYTF
-	17	TRBV18	TRBJ1-5	-	TGTGCCAGCTCACCCTTGCAGGGGACGTCAGGCAATCAGCCCCAGCATTTT	CASSPLQGTSGNQPQHF
-	14	TRBV5-1	TRBJ1-1	TRBD1	TGCGCCAGCAGCTCACAGGGGACGAACACTGAAGCTTTCTTT	CASSSQGTNTEAFF
-	17	TRBV30	TRBJ1-5	-	TGTGCCTGGAGCGACGGGACGCCGAATCAAAGCAATCAGCCCCAGCATTTT	CAWSDGTPNQSNQPQHF
-	21	TRBV27	TRBJ1-6	TRBD1	TGTGCCAGCAGTCGTGGACAGGGGTCTTCTATGGGCAGCTCCTATAATTCACCCCTCCACTTT	CASSRGQGSSMGSSYNSPLHF
-	17	TRBV18	TRBJ1-1	-	TGTGCCAGCTCAGTTCGGGACACGGCTTCGATGAACACTGAAGCTTTCTTT	CASSVRDTASMNTEAFF
-	19	TRBV6-2/TRBV6-3	TRBJ2-1	TRBD2	TGTGCCAGCAGTTACTCGAGGGTAGCGGGAGGGAATTACGCGGGTGAGCAGTTCTTC	CASSYSRVAGGNYAGEQFF
-	17	TRBV24-1	TRBJ2-3	TRBD1	TGTGCCACCAGTGATTTGCCCGCGACAGGGGAAACAGATACGCAGTATTTT	CATSDLPATGETDTQYF
-	15	TRBV3-1/TRBV3-2	TRBJ2-7	TRBD2	TGTGCCAGCAGCCGGTCGGGGACTAGCGGCTACGAGCAGTACTTC	CASSRSGTSGYEQYF
-	13	TRBV10-1	TRBJ1-1	-	TGCGCCAGCAGTGAGGGAGAAGAGACTGAAGCTTTCTTT	CASSEGEETEAFF
-	16	TRBV27	TRBJ2-7	-	TGTGCCAGCAGTGCCGCCACGCTGGGGGTTCGGTACGAGCAGTACTTC	CASSAATLGVRYEQYF
-	14	TRBV30	TRBJ2-6	-	TGTGCCTGGAGTGGGGGGTCTGGGGCCAACGTCCTGACTTTC	CAWSGGSGANVLTF
-	16	TRBV28	TRBJ1-5	-	TGTGCCAGCAGTTCCACCCTACAGGGAGGGAATCAGCCCCAGCATTTT	CASSSTLQGGNQPQHF
-	15	TRBV28	TRBJ2-2	-	TGTGCCAGCAGAGGCGAAGTAACGAACACCGGGGAGCTGTTTTTT	CASRGEVTNTGELFF
-	15	TRBV30	TRBJ1-1	-	TGTGCCTGGAGGGGGAGGGGCACGGGGAACACTGAAGCTTTCTTT	CAWRGRGTGNTEAFF
-	13	TRBV5-1	TRBJ2-1	-	TGCGCCAGTACTATCGGGTCCTACAATGAGCAGTTCTTC	CASTIGSYNEQFF
-	14	TRBV28	TRBJ1-3	-	TGTGCCAGCGGGATAACAAGTTCTGGAAACACCATATATTTT	CASGITSSGNTIYF
-	13	TRBV28	TRBJ1-1	-	TGTGCCAGCACCCTAGACAGGAACACTGAAGCTTTCTTT	CASTLDRNTEAFF
-	15	TRBV6-5	TRBJ2-7	-	TGTGCCAGCAGTTACTCGCTCGCTGGCGCCTACGAGCAGTACTTC	CASSYSLAGAYEQYF
-	13	TRBV12-3/TRBV12-4	TRBJ2-1	-	TGTGCCAGCAGCCCAAGGAGAGGCAATGAGCAGTTCTTC	CASSPRRGNEQFF
once	14	TRBV25-1	TRBJ1-6	-	TGTGCCAGTACCCCGGGACGGGGGAATTCACCCCTCCACTTT	CASTPGRGNSPLHF
-	12	TRBV3-1/TRBV3-2	TRBJ1-2	-	TGTGCCAGCAGCCAAATTAACTATGGCTACACCTTC	CASSQINYGYTF
-	13	TRBV5-1	TRBJ2-3	-	TGCGCCAGCAGCTCCTATAGCACAGATACGCAGTATTTT	CASSSYSTDTQYF
-	13	TRBV27	TRBJ1-1	TRBD1	TGTGCCAGCAGTTTGGGACAGGGAGTTGAAGCTTTCTTT	CASSLGQGVEAFF
-	15	TRBV9	TRBJ2-3	-	TGTGCCAGCAGCGTAGAGACGGGAGGCACAGATACGCAGTATTTT	CASSVETGGTDTQYF
-	12	TRBV5-5	TRBJ1-1	-	TGTGCCAGCAGCTTCGCGGGGACTGAAGCTTTCTTT	CASSFAGTEAFF
-	15	TRBV6-5	TRBJ2-1	-	TGTGCCACAACACAGGGTTACTGGGGCCGGGATGAGCAGTTCTTC	CATTQGYWGRDEQFF
-	17	TRBV21-1	TRBJ1-6	-	TGTGCCAGCAGCAAAGAAGGCGGGAGCTCCTATAATTCACCCCTCCACTTT	CASSKEGGSSYNSPLHF
-	14	TRBV28	TRBJ1-2	-	TGTGCCAGCAGTTTAATCTCTGGAGCGTATGGCTACACCTTC	CASSLISGAYGYTF
-	16	TRBV24-1	TRBJ2-7	TRBD2	TGTGCCACCAGTGCCCCGACCGGGACTAGCGGCTACGAGCAGTACTTC	CATSAPTGTSGYEQYF
once	13	TRBV11-3	TRBJ2-1	-	TGTGCCAGCAGCTCCCTACGGAACAATGAGCAGTTCTTC	CASSSLRNNEQFF
-	13	TRBV9	TRBJ1-1	-	TGTGCCAGCAGCGTAGTATCAAACACTGAAGCTTTCTTT	CASSVVSNTEAFF
-	11	TRBV10-3	TRBJ1-2	TRBD1	TGTGCCACACAGGGGGCGCCGGGCTACACCTTC	CATQGAPGYTF
-	12	TRBV19	TRBJ2-5	-	TGTGCCAGTAGTCCGGGTGGGGAGACCCAGTACTTC	CASSPGGETQYF
-	12	TRBV6-5	TRBJ2-3	-	TGTGCCAGCTGGACTAGCACAGATACGCAGTATTTT	CASWTSTDTQYF
-	15	TRBV19	TRBJ2-5	-	TGTGCCAGTAGTATTGGGAATGGCCTTCAAGAGACCCAGTACTTC	CASSIGNGLQETQYF
-	15	TRBV11-2	TRBJ2-7	-	TGTGCCAGCAGCTTACCAGGACAACTCCACTACGAGCAGTACTTC	CASSLPGQLHYEQYF
-	14	TRBV28	TRBJ2-7	TRBD2	TGTGCCAGCAGAACCACGGGGAGGGTATACGAGCAGTACTTC	CASRTTGRVYEQYF
-	14	TRBV5-1	TRBJ1-2	-	TGCGCCAGCAGCTTGGCCCCAGAACTCTATGGCTACACCTTC	CASSLAPELYGYTF
-	14	TRBV9	TRBJ2-7	TRBD1	TGTGCCAGCAGCGTAGAGGGACAGGGTTACGAGCAGTACTTC	CASSVEGQGYEQYF
-	20	TRBV10-3	TRBJ1-2	-	TGTGCCATCAGGGATTCGGGAGGGGGTGGTGTCGCTTCAGCTAACTATGGCTACACCTTC	CAIRDSGGGGVASANYGYTF
-	15	TRBV27	TRBJ1-5	-	TGTGCCAGCAGTCCCTGGGGTGGTCAAGGTCAGCCCCAGCATTTT	CASSPWGGQGQPQHF
-	17	TRBV4-1	TRBJ2-3	-	TGCGCCAGCAGCCAAGATTTCGAGGGGGGGTCCACAGATACGCAGTATTTT	CASSQDFEGGSTDTQYF
-	13	TRBV2	TRBJ1-1	-	TGTGCCAGCAGTAACATGGGGAACACTGAAGCTTTCTTT	CASSNMGNTEAFF
few	16	TRBV18	TRBJ2-2	-	TGTGCCAGCTCCCCGAAGGCCCTGGGGGACACCGGGGAGCTGTTTTTT	CASSPKALGDTGELFF
-	17	TRBV5-1	TRBJ1-2	-	TGCGCCAGCAGCCCGTACGGGGGAACGGGACCTCACTCTGGCTACACCTTC	CASSPYGGTGPHSGYTF
-	13	TRBV10-2	TRBJ1-2	-	TGCGCCAGCAAAGGGGACTGGGGGTCGGGCTACACCTTC	CASKGDWGSGYTF
-	16	TRBV7-9	TRBJ2-7	TRBD1	TGTGCCAGCAGCCAGACGAGGGACAGCCTCTCCTACGAGCAGTACTTC	CASSQTRDSLSYEQYF
-	15	TRBV10-3	TRBJ1-5	-	TGTGCCATCAGTGGTCAGGGGAGGATCGGTCAGCCCCAGCATTTT	CAISGQGRIGQPQHF
-	17	TRBV11-2	TRBJ2-7	-	TGTGCCAGCAGCTTAGGCCCTAGCGCGAACGGTCCCTACGAGCAGTACTTC	CASSLGPSANGPYEQYF
-	14	TRBV6-2/TRBV6-3	TRBJ2-7	-	TGTGCCAGCAGTTACTCACAGGTTACCTACGAGCAGTACTTC	CASSYSQVTYEQYF